The 3 T cell receptor beta chains presented below share a single source sample, sequenced in a study of blood T cell repertoires in COVID-19. Clones were read by immunoSEQ multiplex PCR, and TCRdb kept only the in-frame ones, dropping some. Of under 200,000 clones in the sample, approximately 87% were seen once. Sequencing input: peripheral blood. Receptors were obtained from a woman in her sixties with COVID-19, enrolled during active disease.

The rearrangement joins TRBV9 to TRBJ2-3; the match to TRBD2 covers 14 bases. CDR1 SGDLS and CDR2 YYNGEE come from the germline V gene. J lost 4 bases, V lost 4 bases, and 8 bases had no gene match. This CDR3 spans 17 amino acids. In DNA form, the CDR3 reads TGTGCCAGCAGCCCGGGGACTAGCGGGAGTCGGGCAGATACGCAGTATTTT. It translates to CASSPGTSGSRADTQYF.

The chain combines TRBV2 with TRBJ1-5; possibly TRBD1 for D (5 bases). V shed 4 bases and J shed 5 bases, with 9 bases lying between them. This CDR3 comprises 13 residues. Germline lookup yields CDR1 SNHLY and CDR2 FYNNEI. CDR3 DNA: TGTGCCAGCAGTGGGCAGGGTGATCAGCCCCAGCATTTT. Amino acids: CASSGQGDQPQHF. Full variable domain (missing parts from reference TRBV2 and TRBJ1-5): EPEVTQTPSHQVTQMGQEVILRCVPISNHLYFYWYRQILGQKVEFLVSFYNNEISEKSEIFDDQFSVERPDGSNFTLKIRSTKLEDSAMYFCASSGQGDQPQHFGDGTRLSIL.

The rearrangement links TRBV5-8 to TRBJ2-3, with 9 bases aligning to TRBD1. The CDR3 has 16 amino acids. With 4 bases clipped from V and 0 bases from J, the junction kept 6 bases outside the gene matches. CDR1 and CDR2 (germline): SGHTS, YDEGEE. CDR3 in amino acids: CASSLGTGWSTDTQYF. The DNA for the CDR3 is TGTGCCAGCAGCCTGGGGACAGGGTGGAGCACAGATACGCAGTATTTT.